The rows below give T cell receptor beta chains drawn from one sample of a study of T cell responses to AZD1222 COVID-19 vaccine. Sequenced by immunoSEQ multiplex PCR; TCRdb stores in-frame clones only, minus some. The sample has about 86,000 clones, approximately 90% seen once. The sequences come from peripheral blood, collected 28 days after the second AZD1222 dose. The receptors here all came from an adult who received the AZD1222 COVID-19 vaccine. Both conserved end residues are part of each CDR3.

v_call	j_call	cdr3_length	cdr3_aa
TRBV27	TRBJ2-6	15	CASSPPYSGANVLTF
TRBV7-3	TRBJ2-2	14	CASRMAVNTGELFF
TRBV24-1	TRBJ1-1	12	CATDLNDTEAFF
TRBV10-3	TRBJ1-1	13	CAIRRDINTEAFF
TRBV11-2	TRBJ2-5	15	CASSSLDRGEETQYF
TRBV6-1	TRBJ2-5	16	CASSAWTSGGAETQYF
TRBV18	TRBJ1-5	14	CASSPGGGNQPQHF
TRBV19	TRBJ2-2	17	CASSSDRENADAGELFF
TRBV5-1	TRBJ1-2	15	CASSSGQVGYYGYTF
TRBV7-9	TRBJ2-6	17	CASSLRGTASGANVLTF
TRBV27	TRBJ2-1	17	CASSSYGTGTFVDEQFF
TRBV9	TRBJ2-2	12	CASSPRTGELFF
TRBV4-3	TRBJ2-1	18	CASSLNPLRGIGFNEQFF
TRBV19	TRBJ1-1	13	CASRRGTRTEAFF
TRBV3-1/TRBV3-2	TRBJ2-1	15	CASSHRDQIYNEQFF
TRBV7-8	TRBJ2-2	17	CASSSLIRKSNTGELFF
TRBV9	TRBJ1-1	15	CASSVAAQGNTEAFF
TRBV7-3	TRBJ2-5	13	CASRRGPQETQYF
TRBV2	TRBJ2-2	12	CASQGGTGELFF
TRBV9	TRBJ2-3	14	CASSDQGSTDTQYF
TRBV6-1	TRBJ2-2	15	CASSDNRYRTGELFF
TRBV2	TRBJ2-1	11	CASGGYNEQFF
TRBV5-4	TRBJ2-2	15	CASSLAGQNTGELFF
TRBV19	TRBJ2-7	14	CASSRGQGFYEQYF
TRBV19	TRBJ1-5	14	CASSGTGGPQPQHF
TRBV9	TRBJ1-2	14	CASSVGWGQDGYTF
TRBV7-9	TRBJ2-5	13	CASSPDSQETQYF
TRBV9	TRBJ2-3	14	CASSVARSTDTQYF